The clone carrying this T cell receptor (beta chain) was counted at least ten times. Its antigen is not known. The sample is drawn from a study of human T cells and chemical hapten exposure. Time point noted: patch test 1, 2 weeks after DPC sensitization. Specified treatment: therapeutic diphenylcyclopropenone sensitization with weekly scalp DPC. Each CDR3 protein is one row after TCRdb ran MiXCR on the RACE reads. The table includes 340,000 or so distinct CDR3 sequences, around 7% detected once. Study-wide results and limits: Significantly more large CDR3 similarity clusters arose among expanded TCRs than among controls.

The source of this sequence is a woman aged 18-29 years with alopecia areata. Some clones in this sample may be carry-over from other donors' samples. The material was whole blood, obtained in connection with sensitization to the hapten diphenylcyclopropenone (DPC).

CDR3 region: CAIRGLEGGADTQYF. The CDR3 DNA sequence: TGTGCCATCAGGGGACTAGAAGGGGGAGCAGATACGCAGTATTTT. The chain joins TRBV10-3 to TRBJ2-3, with TRBD2 identical over 8 bases. The CDR3 has 15 residues. Germline trimming cut 6 bases from V and 4 bases from J; bases unmatched to any gene: 9. In germline, CDR1 is ENHRY, CDR2 SYGVKD.